The TCR beta chain under discussion was sequenced for a study of blood T cells in healthy people across ages. The second PCR ran about 6 to 11 cycles with a sample-barcoded 5' primer and J-beta primers. Each cDNA molecule received a tag from a template-switch adaptor that had 12 random nucleotides. TCRdb reprocessed the 5' RACE reads via MiXCR and lists one record per CDR3 protein. The sample contains under 1,100,000 distinct CDR3 sequences, roughly a quarter of which appear only once. V lost 6 bases to trimming and J lost 7 bases; unmatched junction nucleotides: 16. CDR3 length: 15 residues. Germline values: CDR1 SQVTM, CDR2 ANQGSEA. In this sample, this clonotype turned up a few times. In addition, the sample was reused for a study of T cells of mothers and their children. That paper notes: For each mother, over 8 million TCR beta CDR3 reads were obtained, and for each child, a few million. Thymic selection molds TCR recombination output in much the same way for related pairs as for unrelated pairs.

The clonotype was recovered from a girl aged 2 to 10 in good health. The genes are TRBV29-1 and TRBJ1-2; 8 bases are shared with TRBD1. The material sequenced was blood. The CDR3 DNA reads as TGCAGCGTGGATGACCACGGACAGGGCAGATTTGGCTACACCTTC. Protein: CSVDDHGQGRFGYTF.